This is a list of T cell receptor beta chains from one sample in a study of T-cell memory formation after mild COVID-19. TCRdb used MiXCR to reprocess the 5' RACE reads, holding one entry per CDR3 protein. This sample has more than 300,000 distinct CDR3 sequences, with roughly 15% found just once. What was sequenced was PBMCs or a T cell subset sorted from them (not recorded which). These receptors were collected from a man younger than 35 who had mild COVID-19 (a few samples of this study predate the infection). Cell type and time point are not known. Each CDR3 is given with its conserved first and last residue. D genes are given only for firm matches. Only some rows state a clone size, as once, few, many or a class for expanded clones.

d_gene,len,j_gene,abundance,v_gene,CDR3nt,CDR3aa
TRBD1,18,TRBJ2-1,few,TRBV5-5,TGTGCCAGCAGCTTCCCCGGGACAGGGCTGAGCCTCTACAATGAGCAGTTCTTC,CASSFPGTGLSLYNEQFF
TRBD1,15,TRBJ1-1,few,TRBV24-1,TGTGCCACCAGTGACCCGGGGACAGGGAACACTGAAGCTTTCTTT,CATSDPGTGNTEAFF
TRBD1,15,TRBJ1-5,-,TRBV5-1,TGCGCCAGCAGCACCGGGACAGGGGTCAATCAGCCCCAGCATTTT,CASSTGTGVNQPQHF
-,13,TRBJ1-1,-,TRBV7-9,TGTGCCAGCGGCCAGGTGGCAGCCGCGGAAGCTTTCTTT,CASGQVAAAEAFF
TRBD1,14,TRBJ2-7,few,TRBV6-2/TRBV6-3,TGTGCCAGCACTCCCCTGGGACAGGGCTACGAGCAGTACTTC,CASTPLGQGYEQYF
TRBD1,16,TRBJ2-5,-,TRBV5-1,TGCGCCAGCAGCCCGGAGACAGGGTCATACCAAGAGACCCAGTACTTC,CASSPETGSYQETQYF
TRBD2,14,TRBJ2-1,many,TRBV7-2,TGTGCCAGCAGCTTCCGGACTAGTACGAATGAGCAGTTCTTC,CASSFRTSTNEQFF
-,14,TRBJ1-4,few,TRBV6-5,TGTGCCAGCAGTTACGTACAGCGAGGGGAAAAACTGTTTTTT,CASSYVQRGEKLFF
-,15,TRBJ1-1,-,TRBV29-1,TGCAGCGTTGATATACGACAGGACTGGAACACTGAAGCTTTCTTT,CSVDIRQDWNTEAFF
-,14,TRBJ1-2,-,TRBV6-6,TGTGCCAGCAGCGGTGGGACCCTGAGGGCTGGCTACACCTTC,CASSGGTLRAGYTF